The 29 T cell receptor beta chains in this list originate from one sample, sequenced in a study of shared clonotypes between healthy human individuals. Terminally differentiated effector memory CD45RA+ cells were excluded by CCR7 positive selection of CD45RO-negative cells. Assay: immunoSEQ multiplex PCR; the TCRdb copy retains only in-frame clones and omits some. In the table there are roughly 770,000 clones, about 96% of which are singletons. Sequenced sample: naive CD8+ T cells sorted from blood. These receptors were obtained from a man aged 25 to 40 in good health.

The chain links TRBV4-3 to TRBJ2-7, with 12 positions matching TRBD2. The CDR3 totals 18 residues. Losses at the gene ends were 1 base for V and 1 base for J; bases not matched to a gene: 8. Germline V gene lookup returns CDR1 LGHNA and CDR2 YSLEER. The CDR3 protein is CASSQAASGREVSYEQYF. CDR3 nucleotides: TGCGCCAGCAGCCAAGCTGCTAGCGGGAGGGAAGTTTCCTACGAGCAGTACTTC.

This clone has a single count. The CDR3 region is CASSSLTSGTSRHEQFF. The DNA of the CDR3 is TGTGCCAGCAGCTCGCTAACCTCCGGGACTAGTCGGCATGAGCAGTTCTTC. The V gene is TRBV7-2, the J gene TRBJ2-1; 8 bases agree with TRBD2. Losses at the gene ends were 4 bases for V and 8 bases for J; bases not matched to a gene: 16. This CDR3 contains 17 residues. Germline CDR1 SGHTA, CDR2 FQGNSA. The full variable domain, with the rest looked up from reference TRBV7-2 and TRBJ2-1, is GAGVSQSPSNKVTEKGKDVELRCDPISGHTALYWYRQSLGQGLEFLIYFQGNSAPDKSGLPSDRFSAERTGGSVSTLTIQRTQQEDSAVYLCASSSLTSGTSRHEQFFGPGTRLTVL.

This sequence joins TRBV10-2 and TRBJ2-3; D is undetermined. Germline assignment: CDR1 WSHSY and CDR2 SAAADI. The ends were cut back, 4 bases at V and 4 bases at J, with 9 bases in the middle. CDR3 length: 13 amino acids. This chain's CDR3 is CASSANRADTQYF. The CDR3 DNA reads as TGCGCCAGCAGTGCAAACCGCGCAGATACGCAGTATTTT.

V and J are TRBV19 and TRBJ2-1; 7 bases fit TRBD2. CDR3 length equals 15 residues. Trimming at V came to 5 bases and at J to 6 bases, leaving 10 bases not matched to a gene. Per the germline V gene, CDR1 is LNHDA and CDR2 is SQIVND (reference sequence). CDR3: CASSPVGLPGNEQFF. CDR3 sequence (DNA): TGTGCCAGTAGTCCCGTGGGACTACCAGGCAATGAGCAGTTCTTC. Complete variable domain (other parts from reference TRBV19 and TRBJ2-1): DGGITQSPKYLFRKEGQNVTLSCEQNLNHDAMYWYRQDPGQGLRLIYYSQIVNDFQKGDIAEGYSVSREKKESFPLTVTSAQKNPTAFYLCASSPVGLPGNEQFFGPGTRLTVL.

With respect to this clone: Other DNA variants within this sample encode the same CDR3. The chain combines TRBV4-1 with TRBJ2-7, with a tentative D call TRBD1 (6 bases). The CDR3 runs 15 residues. Germline CDR1 is MGHRA and CDR2 is YSYEKL. Deletions cut 1 base from V and 4 bases from J, with 14 bases between. In DNA form, the CDR3 reads TGCGCCAGCAGCCAAGTGGACAGCTTGTTATACGAGCAGTACTTC. It specifies CASSQVDSLLYEQYF.

The chain joins TRBV18 to TRBJ2-7; a possible D gene is TRBD1 (6 bases). CDR1 and CDR2 from the germline V gene are KGHSH and LQKENI. The CDR3 runs to 16 residues. V lost 2 bases, J lost 3 bases, and 17 bases lay in between. The CDR3 sequence: CASSPTDRLGFYEQYF. The CDR3 coding sequence is TGTGCCAGCTCACCAACCGACAGGCTCGGGTTCTACGAGCAGTACTTC.

V is TRBV27 and J is TRBJ2-7; 7 bases line up with TRBD2. Germline V CDR1 and CDR2: MNHEY, SMNVEV (reference sequence). CDR3 length equals 14 residues. Losses at the gene ends were 8 bases for V and 2 bases for J; bases not matched to a gene: 9. CDR3 nucleotides: TGTGCCAGCCGGACTAGAGGCCTTCCCTACGAGCAGTACTTC. As protein: CASRTRGLPYEQYF.

The rearrangement links TRBV6-5 to TRBJ2-3; D is perhaps TRBD1 or TRBD2 (5 bases each). Germline V gives CDR1 MNHEY, CDR2 SVGAGI. Trimming removed 6 bases at V and 4 bases at J, with 11 bases between. The CDR3 runs 13 residues. This chain's CDR3 is CASSPGSADTQYF. The CDR3 DNA reads as TGTGCCAGCAGCCCAGGGAGTGCAGATACGCAGTATTTT.

Note on this clone: The sample has other DNA sequences that encode this CDR3 too. This rearrangement joins TRBV11-2 to TRBJ2-7, with 7 bases aligning to TRBD1. Germline V gives CDR1 SGHAT, CDR2 FQNNGV. V lost 3 bases, J lost 3 bases, and 2 bases stayed unmatched. There are 13 residues in the CDR3. CDR3 in amino acids: CASSLGQSYEQYF. The CDR3 DNA sequence: TGTGCCAGCAGCTTGGGACAGAGCTACGAGCAGTACTTC.

CDR3 DNA: TGTGCCAGCAGCTTTGGACAGAACATTCAGTACTTC. Residues: CASSFGQNIQYF. The chain has TRBV5-4 and TRBJ2-4, with a tentative D call TRBD1 (6 bases). The CDR3 has 12 amino acids. Per germline, CDR1 SGHNT and CDR2 YYREEE (reference sequence). Trimming cost V 2 bases and J 7 bases, with 7 bases left between them.

About this clone itself: Other DNA sequences within the sample encode an identical CDR3. The chain has TRBV27 and TRBJ2-1; D is undetermined. The V and J ends lost 5 bases and 0 bases respectively, with 8 bases between them. Germline V gives CDR1 MNHEY, CDR2 SMNVEV (reference sequence). CDR3 length: 14 residues. The CDR3 region has the DNA TGTGCCAGCAGTCTACGGAGCTCCTACAATGAGCAGTTCTTC. The encoded protein is CASSLRSSYNEQFF.

The chain uses TRBV19 and TRBJ2-5; perhaps TRBD2 as D (6 bases). The germline CDR1 and CDR2 sequences are LNHDA and SQIVND (reference sequence). V lost 5 bases and J 7 bases, leaving 17 bases between the germline ends. This CDR3 is built from 14 residues. CDR3 coding DNA: TGTGCCAGTAGTCTGGTCGCGGGGCCCGGGACCCAGTACTTC. Amino acid sequence: CASSLVAGPGTQYF.

This clone was observed a single time. The chain uses TRBV19 and TRBJ2-1, with TRBD1 identical over 12 bases. The germline V gene has CDR1 LNHDA and CDR2 SQIVND (reference sequence). The CDR3 extends over 15 amino acids. Trimming removed 3 bases from V and 6 bases from J; junction bases left unmatched: 3. This CDR3 reads CASSMGQGAANEQFF. The CDR3 region has the DNA TGTGCCAGTAGTATGGGACAGGGGGCTGCCAATGAGCAGTTCTTC.

This rearrangement joins TRBV29-1 to TRBJ2-5, with TRBD1 identical over 7 bases. The V and J ends lost 1 base and 2 bases, in that order; junction bases with no gene match: 4. From germline, CDR1 is SQVTM and CDR2 ANQGSEA. The CDR3 spans 14 residues. The CDR3 reads CSVEGGTDQETQYF. Here the CDR3 DNA reads TGCAGCGTTGAAGGAGGGACAGATCAAGAGACCCAGTACTTC.

The chain is built from TRBV7-8 and TRBJ2-1; TRBD2 matches at 7 bases. The CDR3 length is 16 residues. With 1 base clipped from V and 6 bases from J, the junction kept 9 bases outside the gene matches. The V gene's germline CDR1 is SGHVS and CDR2 FQNEAQ. The CDR3: CASSLGGGDRSNEQFF. Here the CDR3 DNA reads TGTGCCAGCAGCTTAGGTGGGGGGGACCGGTCCAATGAGCAGTTCTTC. Full variable domain (missing parts from reference TRBV7-8 and TRBJ2-1): GAGVSQSPRYKVAKRGQDVALRCDPISGHVSLFWYQQALGQGPEFLTYFQNEAQLDKSGLPSDRFFAERPEGSVSTLKIQRTQQEDSAVYLCASSLGGGDRSNEQFFGPGTRLTVL.

V usage is TRBV7-9 and J usage is TRBJ2-7, with D possibly matching TRBD2 (6 bases). This CDR3 is 14 amino acids long. Germline CDR1 is SEHNR and CDR2 is FQNEAQ (reference sequence). V was clipped by 5 bases and J by 5 bases, with 16 bases between them. CDR3 DNA sequence: TGTGCCAGCAGCGGTGTGACTAGTTCCAACGAGCAGTACTTC. The encoded protein is CASSGVTSSNEQYF.

CDR3 bases: TGTGCCAGCCTCAATAGCAATCAGCCCCAGCATTTT. This sequence encodes CASLNSNQPQHF. The chain employs TRBV28 and TRBJ1-5; the D is unclear. Germline CDR1 is MDHEN and CDR2 is SYDVKM. The CDR3 is made up of 12 amino acids. Trimming pared 8 bases from V and 0 bases from J, leaving 5 bases between.

The chain employs TRBV19 and TRBJ1-1; TRBD1 might be the D (6 bases). CDR3 length: 13 residues. The germline V gene encodes CDR1 LNHDA and CDR2 SQIVND (reference sequence). V lost 9 bases and J lost 2, with 13 bases in between. The CDR3 sequence is CARKDRTNTEAFF. DNA of the CDR3: TGTGCCAGAAAGGACAGAACCAACACTGAAGCTTTCTTT.

The rearrangement links TRBV20-1 to TRBJ2-3, with D perhaps being TRBD1 or TRBD2 (5 bases each). The CDR3 sequence is 11 residues long. Trimming took 6 bases from V and 6 from J, leaving 10 bases between them. Germline-derived CDR1 and CDR2 are DFQATT and SNEGSKA (reference sequence). The CDR3 reads CSAIREDTQYF. In nucleotides, the CDR3 is TGCAGTGCAATCAGGGAGGATACGCAGTATTTT.

The genes are TRBV5-1 and TRBJ1-1, with D perhaps TRBD1 (5 bases). V was cut by 1 base and J by 2 bases, with 12 bases left in between. CDR3 length: 15 residues. From germline, CDR1 is SGHRS and CDR2 YFSETQ. CDR3 bases: TGCGCCAGCAGCTTGTGGCCGGGACCAAACACTGAAGCTTTCTTT. This sequence encodes CASSLWPGPNTEAFF. The full variable domain, with the rest looked up from reference TRBV5-1 and TRBJ1-1, is KAGVTQTPRYLIKTRGQQVTLSCSPISGHRSVSWYQQTPGQGLQFLFEYFSETQRNKGNFPGRFSGRQFSNSRSEMNVSTLELGDSALYLCASSLWPGPNTEAFFGQGTRLTVV.

V usage is TRBV15 and J usage is TRBJ2-7; TRBD2 agrees at 10 bases. V lost 0 bases to trimming and J lost 3 bases; unmatched junction nucleotides: 11. CDR1 is LNHNV and CDR2 is YYDKDF in the germline V gene (reference sequence). This CDR3 contains 18 residues. CDR3 loop: CATSREGVQREGVYEQYF. In DNA, the CDR3 is TGTGCCACCAGCAGAGAAGGAGTCCAGCGGGAGGGCGTCTACGAGCAGTACTTC.

This chain links TRBV7-9 with TRBJ1-4; D not resolved. V was trimmed by 5 bases and J by 7 bases, leaving 17 bases between them. CDR3 length equals 15 residues. Germline CDR1 reads SEHNR; CDR2 reads FQNEAQ (reference sequence). The CDR3: CASSKVEVLREKLFF. CDR3 sequence (DNA): TGTGCCAGCAGCAAGGTTGAGGTTCTTCGTGAAAAACTGTTTTTT.

The V call is TRBV2, the J call TRBJ2-7; D is ambiguous. Trimming took off 1 base at V and 0 bases at J, with 10 bases between the two ends. CDR1 and CDR2 from the germline V gene are SNHLY and FYNNEI. This CDR3 region has 15 residues. The CDR3 region is CASSEVAGTSYEQYF. The CDR3 coding sequence is TGTGCCAGCAGTGAAGTAGCAGGCACCTCCTACGAGCAGTACTTC.

J is TRBJ1-5 and V is TRBV25-1; D is unclear. V lost 0 bases to trimming and J lost 3 bases, with 9 bases between them. Germline V gene lookup returns CDR1 MGHDK and CDR2 SYGVNS. The CDR3 runs to 15 residues. The CDR3 protein is CASSEYRGYNQPQHF. The CDR3 nucleotides read TGTGCCAGCAGTGAATATCGGGGATACAATCAGCCCCAGCATTTT.

This clone was counted a single time. This chain connects TRBV5-4 to TRBJ2-7; 11 positions agree with TRBD1. V lost 1 base and J lost 7; bases outside the gene matches: 7. From germline, CDR1 is SGHNT and CDR2 YYREEE (reference sequence). CDR3 length: 15 residues. This chain's CDR3 is CASSLKGTGGVEQYF. The DNA for the CDR3 is TGTGCCAGCAGCTTGAAAGGGACAGGGGGAGTTGAGCAGTACTTC. Supplemented by reference TRBV5-4 and TRBJ2-7, the full variable domain reads ETGVTQSPTHLIKTRGQQVTLRCSSQSGHNTVSWYQQALGQGPQFIFQYYREEENGRGNFPPRFSGLQFPNYSSELNVNALELDDSALYLCASSLKGTGGVEQYFGPGTRLTVT.

Points on this clone: The junction and the germline gene differ at one end; a read error may be behind it. The chain couples TRBV7-2 to TRBJ2-1; D is perhaps TRBD2 (6 bases). Looked up from germline, CDR1 is SGHTA and CDR2 is FQGNSA. This CDR3 comprises 15 residues. CDR3 nucleotides: TGTGCCAGCAGCCTAGCTACTAGCACGGGGAATGAGCAGTTCTTC. Translation: CASSLATSTGNEQFF. Together with reference TRBV7-2 and TRBJ2-1, the CDR3 gives the full variable domain: GAGVSQSPSNKVTEKGKDVELRCDPISGHTALYWYRQSLGQGLEFLIYFQGNSAPDKSGLPSDRFSAERTGGSVSTLTIQRTQQEDSAVYLCASSLATSTGNEQFFGPGTRLTVL.

The chain links TRBV5-1 to TRBJ2-7; D gene ambiguous. The CDR3 covers 13 residues. The germline CDR1 and CDR2 sequences are SGHRS and YFSETQ. The ends were cut back, 0 bases at V and 5 bases at J, with 9 bases in the middle. The CDR3 bases are TGCGCCAGCAGCTTGGGGGCGTCGGACGAGCAGTACTTC. Amino acids: CASSLGASDEQYF.

The chain has TRBV28 and TRBJ2-5; 13 nucleotides line up with TRBD2. The V gene end was trimmed by 4 bases and the J gene end by 6 bases; junction bases not matched to a gene: 8. The CDR3 length is 16 residues. Germline lookup yields CDR1 MDHEN and CDR2 SYDVKM. In nucleotides, the CDR3 is TGTGCCAGCAGTTCCGAACTAGCGGGAGGGCGTAAGACCCAGTACTTC. Protein: CASSSELAGGRKTQYF.

The V gene is TRBV5-4, the J gene TRBJ2-1; D perhaps matches TRBD1 (6 bases). The CDR3 consists of 13 residues. Trimming removed 4 bases at V and 3 bases at J, with 8 bases between. Germline V CDR1 and CDR2: SGHNT, YYREEE (reference sequence). This CDR3 reads CASSPDSYNEQFF. In DNA form, the CDR3 reads TGTGCCAGCAGCCCGGACAGCTACAATGAGCAGTTCTTC.